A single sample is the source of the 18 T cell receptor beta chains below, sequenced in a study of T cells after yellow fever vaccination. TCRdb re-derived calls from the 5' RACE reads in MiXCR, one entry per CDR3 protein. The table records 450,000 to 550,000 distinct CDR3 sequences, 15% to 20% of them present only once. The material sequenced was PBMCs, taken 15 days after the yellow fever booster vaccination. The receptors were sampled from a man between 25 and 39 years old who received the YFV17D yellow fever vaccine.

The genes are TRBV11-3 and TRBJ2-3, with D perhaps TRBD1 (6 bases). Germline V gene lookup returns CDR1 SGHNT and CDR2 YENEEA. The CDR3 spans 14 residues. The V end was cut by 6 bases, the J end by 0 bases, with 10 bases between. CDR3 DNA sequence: TGTGCCAGCAGAAACCAGGGGAGCACAGATACGCAGTATTTT. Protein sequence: CASRNQGSTDTQYF.

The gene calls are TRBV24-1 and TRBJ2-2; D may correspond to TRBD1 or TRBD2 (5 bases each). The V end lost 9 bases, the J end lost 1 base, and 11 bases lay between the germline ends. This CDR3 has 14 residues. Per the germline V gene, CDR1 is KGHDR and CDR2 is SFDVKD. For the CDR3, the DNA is TGTGCCACCCAGGTGGGGGTGAACACCGGGGAGCTGTTTTTT. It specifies CATQVGVNTGELFF.

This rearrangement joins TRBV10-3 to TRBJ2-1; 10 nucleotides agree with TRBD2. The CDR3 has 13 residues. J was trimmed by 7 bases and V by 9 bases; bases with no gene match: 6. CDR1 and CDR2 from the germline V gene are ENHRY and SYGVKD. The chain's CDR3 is CAMGGLARNEQFF. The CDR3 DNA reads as TGTGCCATGGGGGGACTAGCGAGGAATGAGCAGTTCTTC.

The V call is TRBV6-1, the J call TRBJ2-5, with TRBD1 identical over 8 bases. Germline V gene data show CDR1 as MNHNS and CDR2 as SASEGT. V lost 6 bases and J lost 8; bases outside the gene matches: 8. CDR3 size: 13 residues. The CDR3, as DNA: TGTGCCAGCAGCCGTGGACAGGGAAATACCCAGTACTTC. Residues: CASSRGQGNTQYF.

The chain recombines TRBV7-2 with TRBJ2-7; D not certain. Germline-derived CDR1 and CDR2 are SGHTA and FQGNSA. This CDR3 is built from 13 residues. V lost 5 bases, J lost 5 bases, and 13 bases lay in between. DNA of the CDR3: TGTGCCAGCAGCCTTAGGGCTATTGACGAGCAGTACTTC. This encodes CASSLRAIDEQYF.

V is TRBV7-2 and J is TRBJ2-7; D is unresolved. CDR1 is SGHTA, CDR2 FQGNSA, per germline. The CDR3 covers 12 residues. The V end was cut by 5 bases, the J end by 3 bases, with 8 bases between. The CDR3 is CASSPVLYEQYF. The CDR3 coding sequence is TGTGCCAGCAGCCCCGTTCTCTACGAGCAGTACTTC. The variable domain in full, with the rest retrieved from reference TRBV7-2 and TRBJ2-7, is GAGVSQSPSNKVTEKGKDVELRCDPISGHTALYWYRQSLGQGLEFLIYFQGNSAPDKSGLPSDRFSAERTGGSVSTLTIQRTQQEDSAVYLCASSPVLYEQYFGPGTRLTVT.

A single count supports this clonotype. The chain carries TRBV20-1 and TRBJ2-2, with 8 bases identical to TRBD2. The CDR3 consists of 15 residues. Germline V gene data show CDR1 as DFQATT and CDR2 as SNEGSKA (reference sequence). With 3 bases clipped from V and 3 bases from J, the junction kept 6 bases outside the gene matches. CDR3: CSARERETHTGELFF. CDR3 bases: TGCAGTGCTAGGGAGCGGGAGACTCACACCGGGGAGCTGTTTTTT.

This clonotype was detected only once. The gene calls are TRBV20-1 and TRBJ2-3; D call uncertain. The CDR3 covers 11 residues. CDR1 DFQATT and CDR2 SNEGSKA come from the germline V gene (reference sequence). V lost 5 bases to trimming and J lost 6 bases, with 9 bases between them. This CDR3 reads CSAPYGDTQYF. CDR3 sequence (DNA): TGCAGTGCTCCCTATGGGGATACGCAGTATTTT.

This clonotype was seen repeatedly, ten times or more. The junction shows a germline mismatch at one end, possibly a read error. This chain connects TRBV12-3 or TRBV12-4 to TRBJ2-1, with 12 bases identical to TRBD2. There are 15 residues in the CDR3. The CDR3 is CASSLTSGRGNEQFF. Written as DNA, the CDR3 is TGCGCCAGCAGCTTGACTAGCGGGAGAGGCAATGAGCAGTTCTTC.

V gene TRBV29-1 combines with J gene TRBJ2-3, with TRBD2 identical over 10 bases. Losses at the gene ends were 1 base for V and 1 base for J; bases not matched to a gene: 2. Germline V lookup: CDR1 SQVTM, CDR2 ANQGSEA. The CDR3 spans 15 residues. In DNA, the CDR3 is TGCAGCGTTGAAGGGCTAGCGGGGGGCACAGATACGCAGTATTTT. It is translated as CSVEGLAGGTDTQYF.

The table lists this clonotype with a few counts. For the CDR3, the DNA is TGTGCCAGCAGTTCCCGGACTAGCGGGTGGGACATTCAGTACTTC. Amino acids: CASSSRTSGWDIQYF. V gene TRBV27 combines with J gene TRBJ2-4; TRBD2 agrees at 11 bases. V lost 4 bases and J lost 8; bases outside the gene matches: 7. This CDR3 has 15 amino acids. CDR1 is MNHEY, CDR2 SMNVEV, per germline (reference sequence).

The CDR3 reads CASSQGGPTEAFF. The CDR3 DNA sequence: TGCGCCAGCAGCCAAGGGGGCCCCACTGAAGCTTTCTTT. V and J are TRBV4-3 and TRBJ1-1, with a tentative D call TRBD1 (5 bases). Germline CDR1 reads LGHNA; CDR2 reads YSLEER. This CDR3 region has 13 residues. Trimming shortened V by 1 base and J by 4 bases, and 7 bases separated the two germline ends.

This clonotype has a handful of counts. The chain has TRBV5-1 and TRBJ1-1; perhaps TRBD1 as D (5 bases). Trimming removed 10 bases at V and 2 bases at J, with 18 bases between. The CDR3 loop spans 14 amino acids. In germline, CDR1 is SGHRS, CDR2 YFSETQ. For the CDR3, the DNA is TGCGCCTCGACCGAGGGGCGTCCAAACACTGAAGCTTTCTTT. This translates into CASTEGRPNTEAFF.

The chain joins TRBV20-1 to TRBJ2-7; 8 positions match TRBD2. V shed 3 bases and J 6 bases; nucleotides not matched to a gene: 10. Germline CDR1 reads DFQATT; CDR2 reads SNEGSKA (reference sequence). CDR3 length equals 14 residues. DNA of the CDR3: TGCAGTGCTAGCGGGAGGGCCGAGATCGGCGAGCAGTACTTC. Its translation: CSASGRAEIGEQYF.

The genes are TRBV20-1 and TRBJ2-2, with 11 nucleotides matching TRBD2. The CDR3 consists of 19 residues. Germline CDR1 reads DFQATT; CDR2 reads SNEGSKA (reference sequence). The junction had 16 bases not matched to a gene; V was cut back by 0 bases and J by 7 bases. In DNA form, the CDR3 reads TGCAGTGCTAGAGATCCCCGCGTGTTAGCGGGAGGGCCTAACGGGGAGCTGTTTTTT. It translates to CSARDPRVLAGGPNGELFF.

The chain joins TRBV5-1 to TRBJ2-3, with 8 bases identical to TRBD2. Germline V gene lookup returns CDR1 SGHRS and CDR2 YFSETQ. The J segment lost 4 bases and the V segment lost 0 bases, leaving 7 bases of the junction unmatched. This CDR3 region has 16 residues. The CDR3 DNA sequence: TGCGCCAGCAGCTTGGAGGGTAGCGGGAACGCAGATACGCAGTATTTT. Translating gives CASSLEGSGNADTQYF.

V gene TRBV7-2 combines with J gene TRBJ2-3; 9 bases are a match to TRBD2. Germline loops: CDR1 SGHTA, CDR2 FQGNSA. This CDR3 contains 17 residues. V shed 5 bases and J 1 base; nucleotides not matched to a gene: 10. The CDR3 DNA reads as TGTGCCAGCAGCCCTAGGGTTTGGACTAGCGGCACAGATACGCAGTATTTT. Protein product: CASSPRVWTSGTDTQYF.

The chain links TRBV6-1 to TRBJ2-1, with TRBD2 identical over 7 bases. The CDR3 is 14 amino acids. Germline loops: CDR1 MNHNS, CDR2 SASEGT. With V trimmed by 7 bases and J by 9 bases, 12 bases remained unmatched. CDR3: CASNGEGGPFEQFF. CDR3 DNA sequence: TGTGCCAGCAATGGGGAGGGAGGGCCTTTTGAGCAGTTCTTC.